Given below is one T cell receptor (beta chain) in context. Germline values: CDR1 WSHSY, CDR2 SAAADI. The CDR3 extends over 16 amino acids. J was trimmed by 5 bases and V by 6 bases; bases with no gene match: 14. The source of the sample is a study of blood T cell repertoires in COVID-19. For the study at large: The United States, Italy and Spain provided the acute and convalescent COVID-19 samples. Sample material is recorded as cDNA or gDNA derived from T cells, B-cell-depleted T cells, or PBMCs.

Source study methods: Amplification from reference gene primers served as the basis for estimated nucleated cell counts. Measured with immunoSEQ multiplex PCR; TCRdb has only the in-frame clones, and not every one. The V and J calls and clone size are taken from that table; D and trimming were inferred from the DNA. The data show 190,000 or so clones, around 85% seen once. Sequenced input: peripheral blood. This receptor was identified in a man aged 45-60 years who had recovered from COVID-19. V gene TRBV10-2 combines with J gene TRBJ2-5; TRBD2 aligns across 8 bases. The CDR3: CASSHEAGVYRETQYF. The CDR3 DNA follows: TGCGCCAGCAGCCACGAAGCGGGAGTCTATCGGGAGACCCAGTACTTC.